This T cell receptor beta chain was identified during a study of T cells in Graves' hyperthyroidism and ophthalmopathy. Using RNA transcripts as the source, TCR beta CDR3 regions were amplified. An initial round of RT-PCR targeting the TCR CDR3 relied on the HTBI primer set. One entry per CDR3 protein, called by TCRdb with MiXCR from the multiplex PCR reads. This sample has some 210,000 distinct CDR3 sequences, with about a sixth found just once. The length of the CDR3 is 14 residues. The junction had 9 bases not matched to a gene; V was cut back by 4 bases and J by 7 bases. The V and J genes are TRBV12-3 or TRBV12-4 and TRBJ2-5, with TRBD1 identical over 7 bases. Material: blood. The TCR was taken from a man aged 45-60 years with Graves' hyperthyroidism. The CDR3 DNA follows: TGTGCCAGCAGTTCCTCGGACAGGACCCGGACCCAGTACTTC. The encoded protein is CASSSSDRTRTQYF.